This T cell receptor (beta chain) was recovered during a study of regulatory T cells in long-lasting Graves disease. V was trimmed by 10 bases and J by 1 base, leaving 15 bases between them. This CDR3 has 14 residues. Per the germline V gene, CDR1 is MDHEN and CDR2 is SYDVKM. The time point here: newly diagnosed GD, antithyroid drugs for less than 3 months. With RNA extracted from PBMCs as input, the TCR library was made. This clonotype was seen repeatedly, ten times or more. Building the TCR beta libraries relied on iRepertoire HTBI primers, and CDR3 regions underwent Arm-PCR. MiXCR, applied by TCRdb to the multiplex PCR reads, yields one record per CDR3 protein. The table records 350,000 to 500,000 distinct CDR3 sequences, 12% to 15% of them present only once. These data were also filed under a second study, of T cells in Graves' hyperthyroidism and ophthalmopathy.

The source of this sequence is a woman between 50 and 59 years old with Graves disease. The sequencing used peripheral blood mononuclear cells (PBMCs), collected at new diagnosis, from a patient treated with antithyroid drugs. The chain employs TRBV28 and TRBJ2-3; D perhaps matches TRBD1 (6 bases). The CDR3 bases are TGTGCCACCCTGGGGGCACTGGGCACAGATACGCAGTATTTT. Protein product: CATLGALGTDTQYF.